This T cell receptor beta chain is from a study of cytomegalovirus exposure and HLA in healthy donors. Note on this clone: Its matching antigen is unknown.

Overall study findings and caveats: Associated with cytomegalovirus, according to the listing, were 170 or so TCR beta chains.

Primers for the PCR totalled 60 Vbeta and 13 Jbeta. The method was immunoSEQ multiplex PCR; TCRdb's version includes in-frame clones alone and lacks a portion of them. Seen here are tens of thousands of clones, approximately 84% observed once, and the top ten hold approximately 1.1%. Germline assignment: CDR1 MDHEN and CDR2 SYDVKM. Trimming shortened V by 7 bases and J by 3 bases, and 16 bases separated the two germline ends. The length of the CDR3 is 14 residues. Sequencing was carried out using PBMCs. The receptor's source is a girl between 2 and 10 years old in good health and CMV-seropositive. The rearrangement uses TRBV28 and TRBJ2-7; tentatively, D is TRBD2 (6 bases). The CDR3 nucleotides read TGTGCCAGCACTGGTCGGAGGGCGTTCTACGAGCAGTACTTC. Its protein product is CASTGRRAFYEQYF.